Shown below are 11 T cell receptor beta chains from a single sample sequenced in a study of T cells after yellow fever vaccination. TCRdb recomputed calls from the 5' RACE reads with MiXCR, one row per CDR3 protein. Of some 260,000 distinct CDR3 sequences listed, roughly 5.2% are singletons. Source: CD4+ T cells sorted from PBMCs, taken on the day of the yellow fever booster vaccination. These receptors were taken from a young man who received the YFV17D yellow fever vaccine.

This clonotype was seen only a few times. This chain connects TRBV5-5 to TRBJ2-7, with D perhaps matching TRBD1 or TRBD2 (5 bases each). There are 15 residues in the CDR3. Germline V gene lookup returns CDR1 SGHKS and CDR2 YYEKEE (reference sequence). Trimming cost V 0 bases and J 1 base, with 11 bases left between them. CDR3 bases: TGTGCCAGCAGCTTGGGGGGACCCTTTTCCTACGAGCAGTACGTC. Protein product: CASSLGGPFSYEQYV.

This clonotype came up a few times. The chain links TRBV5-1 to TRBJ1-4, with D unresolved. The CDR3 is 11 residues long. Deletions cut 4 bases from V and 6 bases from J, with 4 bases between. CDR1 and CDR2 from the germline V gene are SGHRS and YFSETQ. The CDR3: CASSADEKLFF. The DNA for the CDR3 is TGCGCCAGCAGCGCCGATGAAAAACTGTTTTTT.

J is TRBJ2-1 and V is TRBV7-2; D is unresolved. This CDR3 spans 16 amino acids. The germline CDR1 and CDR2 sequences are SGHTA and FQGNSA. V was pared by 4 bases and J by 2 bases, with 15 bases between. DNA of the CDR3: TGTGCCAGCAGCTCCCGGTGGTCATGGGCCTACAATGAGCAGTTCTTC. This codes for CASSSRWSWAYNEQFF. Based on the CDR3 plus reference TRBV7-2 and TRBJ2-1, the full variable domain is GAGVSQSPSNKVTEKGKDVELRCDPISGHTALYWYRQSLGQGLEFLIYFQGNSAPDKSGLPSDRFSAERTGGSVSTLTIQRTQQEDSAVYLCASSSRWSWAYNEQFFGPGTRLTVL.

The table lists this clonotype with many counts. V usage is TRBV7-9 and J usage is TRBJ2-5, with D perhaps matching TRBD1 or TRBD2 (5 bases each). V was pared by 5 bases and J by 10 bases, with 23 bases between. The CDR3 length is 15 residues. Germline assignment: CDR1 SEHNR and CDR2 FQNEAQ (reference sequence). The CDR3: CASSEIGLPSRGQYF. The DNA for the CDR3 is TGTGCCAGCAGCGAGATAGGACTGCCTTCGAGGGGCCAGTACTTC.

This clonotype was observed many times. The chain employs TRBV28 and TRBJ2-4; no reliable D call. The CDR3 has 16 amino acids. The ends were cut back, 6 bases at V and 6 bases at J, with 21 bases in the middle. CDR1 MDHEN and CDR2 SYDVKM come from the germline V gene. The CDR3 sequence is CASRNPLAGSRNIQYF. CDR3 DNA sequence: TGTGCCAGCAGGAACCCCTTGGCAGGCTCGAGAAACATTCAGTACTTC.

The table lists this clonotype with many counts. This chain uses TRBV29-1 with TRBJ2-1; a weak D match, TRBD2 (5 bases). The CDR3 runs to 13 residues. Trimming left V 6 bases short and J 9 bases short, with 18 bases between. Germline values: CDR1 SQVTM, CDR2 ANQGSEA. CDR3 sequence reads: CSVEYRVSGEQFF. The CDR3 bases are TGCAGCGTCGAATATAGGGTCAGCGGTGAGCAGTTCTTC.

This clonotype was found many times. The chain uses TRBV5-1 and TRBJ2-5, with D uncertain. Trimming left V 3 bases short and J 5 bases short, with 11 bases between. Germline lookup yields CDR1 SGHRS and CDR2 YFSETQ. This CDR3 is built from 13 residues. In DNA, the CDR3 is TGCGCCAGCAGCTCGTCCCTTAGTGAGACCCAGTACTTC. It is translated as CASSSSLSETQYF. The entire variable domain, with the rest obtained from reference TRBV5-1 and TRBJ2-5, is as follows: KAGVTQTPRYLIKTRGQQVTLSCSPISGHRSVSWYQQTPGQGLQFLFEYFSETQRNKGNFPGRFSGRQFSNSRSEMNVSTLELGDSALYLCASSSSLSETQYFGPGTRLLVL.

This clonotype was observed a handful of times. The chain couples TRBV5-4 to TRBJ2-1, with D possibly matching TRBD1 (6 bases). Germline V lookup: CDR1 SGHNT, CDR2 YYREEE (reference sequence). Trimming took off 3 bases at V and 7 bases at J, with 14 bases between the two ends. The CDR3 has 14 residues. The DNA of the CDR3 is TGTGCCAGCAGCTCTCCCTTCAGGGGAAATGAGCAGTTCTTC. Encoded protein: CASSSPFRGNEQFF.

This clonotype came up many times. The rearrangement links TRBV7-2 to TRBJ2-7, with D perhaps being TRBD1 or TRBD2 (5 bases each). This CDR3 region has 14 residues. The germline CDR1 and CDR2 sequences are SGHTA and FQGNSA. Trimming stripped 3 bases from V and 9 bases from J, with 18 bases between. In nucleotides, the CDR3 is TGTGCCAGCAGCTTCGAGAGGGGATTTACGATGCAGTACTTC. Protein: CASSFERGFTMQYF.

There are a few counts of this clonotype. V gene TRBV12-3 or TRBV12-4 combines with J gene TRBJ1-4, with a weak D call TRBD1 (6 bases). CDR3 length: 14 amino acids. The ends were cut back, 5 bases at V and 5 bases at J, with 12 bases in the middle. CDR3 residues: CASSRTVENEKLFF. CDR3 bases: TGTGCCAGCAGTAGGACAGTCGAGAATGAAAAACTGTTTTTT.

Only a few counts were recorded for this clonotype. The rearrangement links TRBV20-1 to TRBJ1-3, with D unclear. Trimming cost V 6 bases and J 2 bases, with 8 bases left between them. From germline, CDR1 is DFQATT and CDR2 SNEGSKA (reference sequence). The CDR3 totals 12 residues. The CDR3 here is CSAPDTGNTIYF. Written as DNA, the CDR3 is TGCAGTGCCCCCGATACTGGAAACACCATATATTTT.